This T cell receptor beta chain was identified in a study of CD8+CD57+ T cells in acquired aplastic anemia. About the research overall: DNA from sorted CD4+ and CD8+ cells averaged approximately 3.5 ug.

The study, taken as a whole, reports: Twenty-nine sequences, all CD8+ CDR3, were shared between patients and controls.

Before being chosen for sequencing, patients had shown CD8+CD57+ cell expansion by flow cytometry. Diagnosis of severe acquired aplastic anemia applied to all patients. The germline V gene encodes CDR1 KGHDR and CDR2 SFDVKD. CDR3 length: 15 amino acids. V shed 5 bases and J 4 bases; nucleotides not matched to a gene: 8. Template material for TCR beta VDJ and CDR3 profiling consisted of genomic DNA. TCRdb called the reads again in MiXCR, with one record for every CDR3 protein. This table holds 150,000 to 200,000 distinct CDR3 sequences, about half found once. About this clonotype: The antigen is undetermined.

The material sequenced was sorted CD4+, CD8+, or CD8+CD57+ T cells (not recorded which) from PBMCs. The clonotype comes from a human donor with aplastic anemia. This sequence joins TRBV24-1 and TRBJ2-3; 7 bases match TRBD2. CDR3: CATSGLADSPDTQYF. CDR3 in DNA: TGTGCCACCAGTGGCCTAGCGGATTCGCCAGATACGCAGTATTTT.